Listed below are T cell receptor beta chains from one sample, sequenced in a study of PD-L1 blockade in urothelial cancer. Sequenced by immunoSEQ multiplex PCR; TCRdb stores in-frame clones only, minus some. The sample shows about 43,000 clones, about 91% of them seen only once. This material consisted of PBMCs, taken around atezolizumab (anti-PD-L1) treatment. Receptors originate from a man at least 80 years old with urothelial cancer. Both conserved end residues are part of each CDR3. D genes are given only for firm matches. Only some rows state a clone size, as once, few, many or a class for expanded clones.

V	D	size	J	CDR3	DNA
TRBV5-1	.	.	TRBJ2-5	CASSSSGRGWETQYF	TGCGCCAGCAGCTCGAGTGGGCGCGGGTGGGAGACCCAGTACTTC
TRBV19	TRBD1	.	TRBJ1-1	CASRTLVAGGLHTEAFF	TGTGCCAGTAGAACCCTGGTGGCAGGGGGGCTGCACACTGAAGCTTTCTTT
TRBV6-6	.	.	TRBJ1-5	CASSYGGTPNQPQHF	TGTGCCAGCAGTTACGGAGGGACTCCAAATCAGCCCCAGCATTTT
TRBV7-2	.	once	TRBJ1-5	CASSSNSNQPQHF	TGTGCCAGCAGCTCCAATAGCAATCAGCCCCAGCATTTT
TRBV6-1	TRBD1	.	TRBJ1-2	CASMGQGRGYTF	TGTGCCAGCATGGGACAGGGAAGAGGCTACACCTTC
TRBV19	TRBD1	.	TRBJ2-2	CASSSRKDRVYLNTGELFF	TGTGCCAGTAGTTCTAGAAAGGACAGGGTCTACTTGAACACCGGGGAGCTGTTTTTT
TRBV11-2	.	.	TRBJ2-5	CASNLLGQARKETQYF	TGTGCCAGCAACCTCTTGGGCCAGGCCCGGAAAGAGACCCAGTACTTC
TRBV9	.	.	TRBJ1-3	CASSVQQDSGNTIYF	TGTGCCAGCAGCGTGCAACAGGACTCTGGAAACACCATATATTTT
TRBV5-6	.	.	TRBJ1-2	CASSLTQTVSYGYTF	TGTGCCAGCAGCTTGACTCAGACAGTCAGCTATGGCTACACCTTC
TRBV27	TRBD1	.	TRBJ2-1	CASSFEGQAYNEQFF	TGTGCCAGCAGTTTTGAGGGACAGGCCTACAATGAGCAGTTCTTC
TRBV9	.	.	TRBJ1-4	CASSVGWEIREKLFF	TGTGCCAGCAGCGTAGGTTGGGAGATACGGGAAAAACTGTTTTTT
TRBV6-5	.	.	TRBJ2-7	CASSYSGWGEGQYF	TGTGCCAGCAGTTACTCAGGCTGGGGTGAGGGGCAGTACTTC
TRBV6-1	TRBD1	.	TRBJ2-5	CASSARTGARKTQYF	TGTGCCAGCAGTGCCAGGACAGGCGCCAGGAAGACCCAGTACTTC
TRBV12-5	.	.	TRBJ2-3	CASGLRSGTDTQYF	TGTGCTAGTGGTTTAAGAAGCGGCACAGATACGCAGTATTTT
TRBV15	.	.	TRBJ2-1	CATSRDPGNEQFF	TGTGCCACCAGCAGAGATCCGGGCAATGAGCAGTTCTTC
TRBV21-1	.	.	TRBJ2-3	CASSKYSVFPGQGVDTQYF	TGTGCCAGCAGCAAATATTCGGTCTTTCCGGGACAGGGGGTAGATACGCAGTATTTT
TRBV19	.	.	TRBJ2-7	CASSMLGGSYEQYF	TGTGCCAGTAGTATGCTCGGCGGATCCTACGAGCAGTACTTC
TRBV2	.	once	TRBJ2-2	CASKAEGAGELFF	TGTGCCAGCAAGGCGGAAGGCGCCGGGGAGCTGTTTTTT
TRBV30	.	.	TRBJ2-1	CAGGQSSYNEQFF	TGTGCCGGAGGACAGAGCTCCTACAATGAGCAGTTCTTC